One and the same sample provided the 10 T cell receptor beta chains below, sequenced in a study of CD8 T cells in ankylosing spondylitis. Whole-study results and caveats: A TCR beta motif of several highly homologous variants seemed to mark ankylosing spondylitis blood.

TCRdb fed the 5' RACE reads into MiXCR, producing one record per CDR3 protein. The repertoire holds roughly 220,000 distinct CDR3 sequences, with around 17% as singletons. Antigens for these TCRs are unknown. Sequencing was performed on blood, either unsorted or a sorted T cell fraction (not recorded which). These receptors were collected from a male donor with ankylosing spondylitis.

CDR3 in amino acids: CASSPSYSYEQYF. The CDR3 coding sequence is TGTGCCAGCAGTCCGTCTTACTCCTACGAGCAGTACTTC. This rearrangement joins TRBV27 to TRBJ2-7; no definite D call. CDR3 size: 13 residues. The V gene lost 5 bases and the J gene lost 0 bases, with 8 bases spanning the gap. The germline gives CDR1 MNHEY, CDR2 SMNVEV (reference sequence).

The chain couples TRBV7-8 to TRBJ2-3; no clear D gene. V was trimmed by 5 bases and J by 1 base, leaving 4 bases between them. Germline-derived CDR1 and CDR2 are SGHVS and FQNEAQ. The CDR3 runs to 12 residues. CDR3 sequence reads: CASSDRTDTQYF. CDR3 nucleotide sequence: TGTGCCAGCAGCGACCGCACAGATACGCAGTATTTT.

In this sample, this clonotype turned up a few times. The rearrangement links TRBV9 to TRBJ2-1, with a weak D call TRBD2 (7 bases). Trimming removed 3 bases from V and 0 bases from J, with 13 bases in between. The germline gives CDR1 SGDLS, CDR2 YYNGEE. This CDR3 is 16 amino acids long. CDR3 nucleotide sequence: TGTGCCAGCAGCGCCGGGGGGCCTAGCTCCTACAATGAGCAGTTCTTC. It encodes CASSAGGPSSYNEQFF. The full variable domain, completed using reference TRBV9 and TRBJ2-1, is DSGVTQTPKHLITATGQRVTLRCSPRSGDLSVYWYQQSLDQGLQFLIQYYNGEERAKGNILERFSAQQFPDLHSELNLSSLELGDSALYFCASSAGGPSSYNEQFFGPGTRLTVL.

The J gene is TRBJ2-2, the V gene TRBV5-4, with D perhaps matching TRBD1 or TRBD2 (5 bases each). CDR1 is SGHNT and CDR2 is YYREEE in the germline V gene (reference sequence). CDR3 size: 16 residues. Deletions cut 1 base from V and 0 bases from J, with 10 bases between. The CDR3 sequence: CASSLTGRSNTGELFF. The CDR3 DNA reads TGTGCCAGCAGCTTGACGGGACGTTCGAACACCGGGGAGCTGTTTTTT.

The V and J genes are TRBV14 and TRBJ2-7, with D unclear. The V end was cut by 3 bases, the J end by 0 bases, with 6 bases between. This CDR3 is built from 13 residues. Germline V gene data show CDR1 as SGHDN and CDR2 as FVKESK. The CDR3 bases are TGTGCCAGCAGCCAGGTGACCTCCTACGAGCAGTACTTC. Protein product: CASSQVTSYEQYF.

The chain links TRBV7-9 to TRBJ1-2, with 7 bases fitting TRBD1. The length of the CDR3 is 14 residues. After removal of 8 bases from V and 3 bases from J, the junction contained 9 bases not matched to a gene. Germline V gene data show CDR1 as SEHNR and CDR2 as FQNEAQ (reference sequence). The CDR3 loop reads CASALTGLDYGYTF. CDR3 in DNA: TGTGCCAGCGCGCTGACAGGGTTGGACTATGGCTACACCTTC.

This clonotype showed up just once. The rearrangement joins TRBV3-1 to TRBJ2-7; the match to TRBD1 covers 7 bases. The CDR3 contains 16 residues. CDR1 and CDR2 (germline): LGHDT, YNNKEL (reference sequence). J lost 3 bases, V lost 1 base, and 9 bases had no gene match. CDR3 sequence (DNA): TGTGCCAGCAGCCAAGTGCGTGGGACAGCCAGCTACGAGCAGTACTTC. Its translation is CASSQVRGTASYEQYF.

This clonotype was observed many times. The gene calls are TRBV19 and TRBJ2-3, with D maybe TRBD1 (6 bases). The V and J ends lost 5 bases and 5 bases respectively, with 11 bases between them. The CDR3 is 13 residues long. Germline V CDR1 and CDR2: LNHDA, SQIVND (reference sequence). The CDR3 spells CASSWGRQDTQYF. CDR3 in DNA: TGTGCCAGTAGTTGGGGGCGGCAAGATACGCAGTATTTT.

This chain uses TRBV7-6 with TRBJ2-3; possibly TRBD1 for D (6 bases). This CDR3 comprises 17 residues. CDR1 is SGHVS and CDR2 is FNYEAQ in the germline V gene. V lost 2 bases and J lost 4, with 19 bases in between. For the CDR3, the DNA is TGTGCCAGCAGCTTAAGTCGGCGGCCCGCAGGGGCAGATACGCAGTATTTT. The encoded protein is CASSLSRRPAGADTQYF.

This clonotype appeared a few times. The chain uses TRBV7-9 and TRBJ1-2; D ambiguous. The CDR3 spans 13 residues. V was trimmed by 5 bases and J by 3 bases, leaving 10 bases between them. Germline V gene lookup returns CDR1 SEHNR and CDR2 FQNEAQ (reference sequence). CDR3 sequence: CASSPPGDYGYTF. The CDR3 region has the DNA TGTGCCAGCAGCCCTCCCGGCGACTATGGCTACACCTTC.